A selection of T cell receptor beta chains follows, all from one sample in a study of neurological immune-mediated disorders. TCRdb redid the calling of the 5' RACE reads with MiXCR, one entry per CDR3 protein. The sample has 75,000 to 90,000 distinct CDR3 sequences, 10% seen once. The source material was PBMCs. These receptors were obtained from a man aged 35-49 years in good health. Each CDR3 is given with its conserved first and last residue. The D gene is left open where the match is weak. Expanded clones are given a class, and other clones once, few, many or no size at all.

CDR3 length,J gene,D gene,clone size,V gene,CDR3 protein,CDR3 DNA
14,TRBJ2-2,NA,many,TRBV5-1,CASSLDAASRELFF,TGCGCCAGCAGCTTGGATGCGGCATCCCGGGAGCTGTTTTTT
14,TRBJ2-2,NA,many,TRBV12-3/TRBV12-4,CASSLAGTAGELFF,TGTGCCAGCAGTTTGGCGGGAACGGCCGGGGAGCTGTTTTTT
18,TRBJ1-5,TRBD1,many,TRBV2,CASSAAPGQITSNQPQHF,TGTGCCAGCAGCGCAGCCCCGGGACAGATCACGAGCAATCAGCCCCAGCATTTT
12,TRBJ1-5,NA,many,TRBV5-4,CASSLPGEAQHF,TGTGCCAGCAGCTTACCGGGGGAGGCCCAGCATTTT
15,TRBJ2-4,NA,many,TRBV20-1,CSAGHPREAKNIQYF,TGCAGTGCTGGCCATCCCCGGGAAGCCAAAAACATTCAGTACTTC
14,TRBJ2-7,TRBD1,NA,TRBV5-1,CASSFRTGGYEQYF,TGCGCCAGCAGCTTCCGGACAGGGGGCTACGAGCAGTACTTC
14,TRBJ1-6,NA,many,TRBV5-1,CASRYRVDDSPLHF,TGCGCCAGCAGATACAGGGTGGACGATTCACCCCTCCACTTT
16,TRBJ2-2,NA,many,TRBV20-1,CSARVDSYMNTGELFF,TGCAGTGCTAGAGTGGATAGCTATATGAACACCGGGGAGCTGTTTTTT
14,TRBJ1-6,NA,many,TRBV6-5,CASSYGEGGSPLHF,TGTGCCAGCAGTTACGGGGAGGGAGGGTCACCCCTCCACTTT
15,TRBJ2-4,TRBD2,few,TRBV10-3,CAIRAGELAKNIQYF,TGTGCCATCAGGGCGGGAGAGTTGGCCAAAAACATTCAGTACTTC
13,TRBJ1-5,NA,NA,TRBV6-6,CASTSTVSQPQHF,TGTGCCAGCACCTCGACAGTGAGTCAGCCCCAGCATTTT
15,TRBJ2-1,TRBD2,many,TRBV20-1,CSALGGRERPNEQFF,TGCAGTGCCCTCGGGGGGAGGGAGCGGCCTAATGAGCAGTTCTTC
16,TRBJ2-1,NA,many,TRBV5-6,CASSIMARASYNEQFF,TGTGCCAGCAGCATCATGGCCAGGGCCTCCTACAATGAGCAGTTCTTC
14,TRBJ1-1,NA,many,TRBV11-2,CASSVRTVNTEAFF,TGTGCCAGCAGCGTCCGGACAGTGAACACTGAAGCTTTCTTT
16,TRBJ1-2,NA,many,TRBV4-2,CASSQVQRTLEGGYTF,TGTGCCAGCAGCCAAGTCCAGCGGACCCTAGAGGGTGGCTACACCTTC
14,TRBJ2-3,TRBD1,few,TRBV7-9,CASSKDRGQDTQYF,TGTGCCAGCAGCAAAGACAGGGGGCAAGATACGCAGTATTTT
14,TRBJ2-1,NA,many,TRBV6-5,CASKKGWVHNEQFF,TGTGCCAGTAAGAAAGGCTGGGTGCACAATGAGCAGTTCTTC
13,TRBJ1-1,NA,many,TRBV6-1,CASTAQENTEAFF,TGTGCCAGCACGGCTCAAGAGAACACTGAAGCTTTCTTT
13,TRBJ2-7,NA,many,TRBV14,CASRADNSYEQYF,TGTGCCAGCAGGGCGGACAACTCCTACGAGCAGTACTTC